This T cell receptor beta chain came from a study of T cells in Graves' hyperthyroidism and ophthalmopathy. Template material for amplifying TCR beta CDR3 regions consisted of RNA transcripts. First-round RT-PCR of the TCR CDR3 relied on the HTBI primer set. One entry per CDR3 protein, called by TCRdb with MiXCR from the multiplex PCR reads. The sample holds 150,000 to 200,000 distinct CDR3 sequences; about 17% are singletons and the top ten take around 29%. CDR3 length: 15 amino acids. CDR1 and CDR2 from the germline V gene are SGHTA and FQGTGA. V was clipped by 3 bases and J by 4 bases; unmatched bases: 4.

This clonotype was obtained from a woman in her forties or fifties with Graves' hyperthyroidism. This chain joins TRBV7-3 and TRBJ2-2; 8 bases fit TRBD2. The sequencing sample was made of blood. This CDR3 reads CASSFGGGATGELFF. The DNA for the CDR3 is TGTGCCAGCAGCTTCGGGGGGGGGGCCACCGGGGAGCTGTTTTTT.